The count of the clone carrying this TCR beta chain is one. Trimming removed 5 bases at V and 7 bases at J, with 24 bases between. CDR3 size: 18 residues. Germline loops: CDR1 LNHDA, CDR2 SQIVND (reference sequence). Sequenced by immunoSEQ multiplex PCR; TCRdb stores in-frame clones only, minus some. The sample records over 95,000 clones, around nine tenths being singletons. This specimen comes from a study of blood T cell repertoires in COVID-19. The receptor's source is a human donor with acute or convalescent COVID-19. The donor label of this sample is uncertain. This chain uses TRBV19 with TRBJ1-6; D is ambiguous. Sequencing was carried out using peripheral blood. CDR3 protein: CASSPRRAGKIANSPLHF. CDR3 in DNA: TGTGCCAGTAGTCCCCGTAGGGCAGGAAAGATAGCGAATTCACCCCTCCACTTT. The whole variable domain, remainder taken from reference TRBV19 and TRBJ1-6, is DGGITQSPKYLFRKEGQNVTLSCEQNLNHDAMYWYRQDPGQGLRLIYYSQIVNDFQKGDIAEGYSVSREKKESFPLTVTSAQKNPTAFYLCASSPRRAGKIANSPLHFGNGTRLTVT.